A selection of T cell receptor beta chains follows, all from one sample in a study of shared clonotypes between healthy human individuals. Clones were read by immunoSEQ multiplex PCR, and TCRdb kept only the in-frame ones, dropping some. The repertoire holds some 580,000 clones, with more than 95% as singletons. What was sequenced was naive CD8+ T cells sorted from blood. Receptors originate from a man aged 25 to 40 in good health. CDR3s include the opening cysteine and the closing phenylalanine or tryptophan. D genes are given only for firm matches. Part of the rows lack a size; the others show once, few, many or a class for expanded clones.

clone size | D gene | J gene | V gene | CDR3 DNA | CDR3 protein
. | . | TRBJ1-1 | TRBV28 | TGTGCCAGCAGTTTAGGGGGCATGTACACTGAAGCTTTCTTT | CASSLGGMYTEAFF
. | . | TRBJ2-7 | TRBV29-1 | TGCAGCGTTGGAGGGCGAGGAGAGCAGTACTTC | CSVGGRGEQYF
. | . | TRBJ1-5 | TRBV10-2 | TGCGCCAGCACCCTCTTAGGGGGTCAGCCCCAGCATTTT | CASTLLGGQPQHF
. | . | TRBJ2-7 | TRBV7-9 | TGTGCCAGCAGCTTAGCAGGGGGGAGCTACGAGCAGTACTTC | CASSLAGGSYEQYF
once | . | TRBJ2-6 | TRBV13 | TGTGCCAGCAGCTCCTTCTCTTCTGGGGCCAACGTCCTGACTTTC | CASSSFSSGANVLTF
. | . | TRBJ2-7 | TRBV6-6 | TGTGCCAGCTCCGGGACACTTACCTACGAGCAGTACTTC | CASSGTLTYEQYF
. | . | TRBJ1-2 | TRBV29-1 | TGCAGCGTTGAAGACAGGGTAGCCTACACCTTC | CSVEDRVAYTF
. | TRBD2 | TRBJ2-7 | TRBV7-8 | TGTGCCAGCAGCTTAGCCCCCTGGACTAGCGGGAGTTCCGAGCAGTACTTC | CASSLAPWTSGSSEQYF
. | TRBD2 | TRBJ2-1 | TRBV27 | TGTGCCACCGAGCGGGAGATGGGTCGGGATGAGCAGTTCTTC | CATEREMGRDEQFF
. | . | TRBJ2-1 | TRBV6-1 | TGTGCCATCCTTGGTCTATACAATGAGCAGTTCTTC | CAILGLYNEQFF
once | . | TRBJ2-7 | TRBV11-2 | TGTGCCAGCAGCCCAGGGCGAGTGGGAGTGAGAGAGCAGTACTTC | CASSPGRVGVREQYF
once | TRBD1 | TRBJ1-1 | TRBV27 | TGTGCCAGCAGTTTATTTACGACAGGGGGCGCGATGAACACTGAAGCTTTCTTT | CASSLFTTGGAMNTEAFF
. | . | TRBJ1-1 | TRBV9 | TGTGCCAGCAGCCCCCGTGCCGGGGAAGCTTTCTTT | CASSPRAGEAFF
once | TRBD1 | TRBJ1-2 | TRBV18 | TGTGCCAGCTCACCACCGGGACAGGAGAGAAATGGCTACACCTTC | CASSPPGQERNGYTF
. | TRBD2 | TRBJ2-3 | TRBV5-1 | TGCGCCAGCAGCTTGGGGACTAGCGGTCGGGCAGATACGCAGTATTTT | CASSLGTSGRADTQYF
. | . | TRBJ2-7 | TRBV27 | TGTGCCAGCAGTTTTTCGGGGGCGCGAGAGCAGTACTTC | CASSFSGAREQYF
. | . | TRBJ2-7 | TRBV5-1 | TGCGCCAGCAGCTTGGGTATCGGGAACACCTACGAGCAGTACTTC | CASSLGIGNTYEQYF
. | . | TRBJ1-2 | TRBV5-5 | TGTGCCAGCAGCTTGGGAACCTATGGCTACACCTTC | CASSLGTYGYTF
. | . | TRBJ2-3 | TRBV18 | TGTGCCAGCTCACCCGGGACAAAGAGCACAGATACGCAGTATTTT | CASSPGTKSTDTQYF
. | . | TRBJ2-1 | TRBV4-3 | TGCGCCAGCAGCGAAACCGGATTTCCGGAGAACAATGAGCAGTTCTTC | CASSETGFPENNEQFF
. | TRBD1 | TRBJ1-1 | TRBV5-1 | TGCGCCAGCAGCTTACTGGACAGGGAGTTTGGCCCGGAAGCTTTCTTT | CASSLLDREFGPEAFF
few | TRBD2 | TRBJ2-1 | TRBV7-3 | TGTGCCAGCAGCGGTGACGGGACTAGCGGCTACAATGAGCAGTTCTTC | CASSGDGTSGYNEQFF
. | . | TRBJ2-6 | TRBV4-3 | TGCGCCAGCAGCCAAGATGGTCGGCTCTCTGGGGCCAACGTCCTGACTTTC | CASSQDGRLSGANVLTF
. | . | TRBJ1-5 | TRBV11-2 | TGTGCCAGCAGCTTAGGGGCGCAGGCAGATCAGCCCCAGCATTTT | CASSLGAQADQPQHF
. | TRBD1 | TRBJ2-7 | TRBV11-2 | TGTGCCAGCAGCGACACAGGGGGCGTCCATTACGAGCAGTACTTC | CASSDTGGVHYEQYF
. | . | TRBJ2-3 | TRBV4-1 | TGCGCCAGCAGCCAAACAGAGACAGATACGCAGTATTTT | CASSQTETDTQYF
. | TRBD2 | TRBJ2-5 | TRBV14 | TGTGCCAGCAGCCAAGATGTCTTAGCGGGAGAAGAGACCCAGTACTTC | CASSQDVLAGEETQYF
once | TRBD1 | TRBJ1-4 | TRBV5-1 | TGCGCCAGCAGCCCGGGACAGGGACCTGAAAAACTGTTTTTT | CASSPGQGPEKLFF
. | TRBD2 | TRBJ2-5 | TRBV14 | TGTGCCAGCAGCCAAGCGACTAGCGGGATCAATGGGCAAGAGACCCAGTACTTC | CASSQATSGINGQETQYF
. | . | TRBJ2-1 | TRBV27 | TGTGCCAGCAGTTTAGGGACTTCAGGCGCGCACACTGAGCAGTTCTTC | CASSLGTSGAHTEQFF
. | TRBD1 | TRBJ1-2 | TRBV6-5 | TGTGCCAGCAGTTACTCGCCAGGGGGTATGGACTATGGCTACACCTTC | CASSYSPGGMDYGYTF
. | TRBD2 | TRBJ2-7 | TRBV29-1 | TGCAGCGTTGAAGGGACTAGCGGGAGGGCCTTATACGAGCAGTACTTC | CSVEGTSGRALYEQYF
once | . | TRBJ1-5 | TRBV6-6 | TGTGCCAGCAGTTACATCCCAGGGATCGATCAGCCCCAGCATTTT | CASSYIPGIDQPQHF
. | . | TRBJ1-2 | TRBV2 | TGTGCCAGCAGTGAGACAGAGGGAGGTGGCTACACCTTC | CASSETEGGGYTF
. | . | TRBJ2-7 | TRBV9 | TGTGCCAGCAGCGAGACAGGGAGGGGCTACGAGCAGTACTTC | CASSETGRGYEQYF
. | TRBD2 | TRBJ2-3 | TRBV5-1 | TGCGCCAGCAGCTTGGGACTAGCGGGAGTCACAGATACGCAGTATTTT | CASSLGLAGVTDTQYF
. | TRBD2 | TRBJ2-3 | TRBV13 | TGTGCCAGCAGCTTGCAGACTAGCGGGAGTTCTGCGCAGTATTTT | CASSLQTSGSSAQYF